A single T cell receptor (beta chain) is shown here with its context. The sample belongs to a study of blood T cell repertoires in COVID-19. The wider study: Sources were T cells, B-cell-depleted T cells, or PBMCs; the material itself was cDNA or gDNA.

The CDR3 covers 16 residues. The V end lost 2 bases, the J end lost 6 bases, and 14 bases lay between the germline ends. The V gene's germline CDR1 is SEHNR and CDR2 FQNEAQ (reference sequence). Generated by immunoSEQ multiplex PCR, the TCRdb table keeps only in-frame clones and is missing some. The sample lists 200,000 or so clones, 79% occurring once. The genes are TRBV7-9 and TRBJ2-6, with D possibly being TRBD2 (5 bases). Sequenced sample: peripheral blood. The receptor comes from a man between 60 and 75 years old with active or convalescent COVID-19. This CDR3 is CASSLRGIWEANVLTF. The CDR3 DNA sequence: TGTGCCAGCAGCTTACGGGGAATCTGGGAGGCCAACGTCCTGACTTTC.